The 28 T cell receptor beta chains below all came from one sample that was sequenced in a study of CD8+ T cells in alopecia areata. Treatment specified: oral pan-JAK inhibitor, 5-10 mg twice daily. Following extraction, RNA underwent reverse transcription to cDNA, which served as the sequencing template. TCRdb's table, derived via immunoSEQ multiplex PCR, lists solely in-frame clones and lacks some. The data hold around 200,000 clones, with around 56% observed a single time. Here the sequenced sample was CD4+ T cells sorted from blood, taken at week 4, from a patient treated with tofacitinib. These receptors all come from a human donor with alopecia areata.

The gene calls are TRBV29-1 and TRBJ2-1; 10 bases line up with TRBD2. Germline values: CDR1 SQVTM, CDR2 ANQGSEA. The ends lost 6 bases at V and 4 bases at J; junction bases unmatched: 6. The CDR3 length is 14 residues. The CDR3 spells CSVRLAGLYNEQFF. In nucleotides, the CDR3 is TGCAGCGTCAGACTAGCGGGCTTATACAATGAGCAGTTCTTC.

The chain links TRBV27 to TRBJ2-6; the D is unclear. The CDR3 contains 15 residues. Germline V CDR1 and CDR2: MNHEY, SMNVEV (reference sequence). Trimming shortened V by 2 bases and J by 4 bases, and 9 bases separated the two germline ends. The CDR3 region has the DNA TGTGCCAGCAGTTTACGGCTCCGGGGGGCCAACGTCCTGACTTTC. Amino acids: CASSLRLRGANVLTF.

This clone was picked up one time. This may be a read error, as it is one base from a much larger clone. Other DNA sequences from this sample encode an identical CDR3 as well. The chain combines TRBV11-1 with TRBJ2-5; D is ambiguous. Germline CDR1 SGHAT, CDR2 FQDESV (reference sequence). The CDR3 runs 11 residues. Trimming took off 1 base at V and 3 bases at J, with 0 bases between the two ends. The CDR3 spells CASSLEETQYF. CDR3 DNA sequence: TGTGCCAGCAGCTTAGAAGAGACCCAGTACTTC. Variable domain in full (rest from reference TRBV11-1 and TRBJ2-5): EAEVAQSPRYKITEKSQAVAFWCDPISGHATLYWYRQILGQGPELLVQFQDESVVDDSQLPKDRFSAERLKGVDSTLKIQPAELGDSAMYLCASSLEETQYFGPGTRLLVL.

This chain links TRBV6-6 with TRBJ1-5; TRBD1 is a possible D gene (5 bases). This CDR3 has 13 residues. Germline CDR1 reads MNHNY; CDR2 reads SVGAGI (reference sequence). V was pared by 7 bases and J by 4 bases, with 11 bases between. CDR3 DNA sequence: TGTGCCAGCAACCAGGGTGTGAATCAGCCCCAGCATTTT. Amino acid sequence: CASNQGVNQPQHF.

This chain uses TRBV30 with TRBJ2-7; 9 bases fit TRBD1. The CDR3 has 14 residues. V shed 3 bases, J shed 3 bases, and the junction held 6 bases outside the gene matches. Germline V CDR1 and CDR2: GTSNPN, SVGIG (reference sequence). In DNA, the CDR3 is TGTGCCTGGAGCCCGGGACAGGGCATCTACGAGCAGTACTTC. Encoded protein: CAWSPGQGIYEQYF.

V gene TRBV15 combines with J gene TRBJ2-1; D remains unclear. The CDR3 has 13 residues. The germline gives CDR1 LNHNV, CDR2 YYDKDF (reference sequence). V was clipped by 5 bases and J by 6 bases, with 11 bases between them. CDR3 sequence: CATSPRWGNEQFF. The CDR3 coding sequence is TGTGCCACCAGCCCCCGCTGGGGCAATGAGCAGTTCTTC.

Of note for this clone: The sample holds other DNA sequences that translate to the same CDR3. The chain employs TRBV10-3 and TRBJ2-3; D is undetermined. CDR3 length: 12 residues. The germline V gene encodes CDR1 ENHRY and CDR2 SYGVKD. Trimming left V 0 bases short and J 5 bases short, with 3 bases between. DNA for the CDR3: TGTGCCATCAGTGAGTCGGGAGATACGCAGTATTTT. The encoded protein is CAISESGDTQYF.

CDR3 region: CSVADTQNTEAFF. CDR3 bases: TGCAGCGTTGCGGACACCCAGAACACTGAAGCTTTCTTT. The chain links TRBV29-1 to TRBJ1-1; maybe TRBD1 (5 bases). Germline V gives CDR1 SQVTM, CDR2 ANQGSEA. The CDR3 has 13 amino acids. Trimming took off 4 bases at V and 1 base at J, with 10 bases between the two ends.

The CDR3 bases are TGTGCCAGCAGCTTGGAAGAGACCCAGTACTTC. Protein product: CASSLEETQYF. This chain links TRBV5-4 with TRBJ2-5; D is uncertain. Trimming pared 0 bases from V and 3 bases from J, leaving 0 bases between. The germline V gene encodes CDR1 SGHNT and CDR2 YYREEE (reference sequence). The CDR3 sequence is 11 residues long.

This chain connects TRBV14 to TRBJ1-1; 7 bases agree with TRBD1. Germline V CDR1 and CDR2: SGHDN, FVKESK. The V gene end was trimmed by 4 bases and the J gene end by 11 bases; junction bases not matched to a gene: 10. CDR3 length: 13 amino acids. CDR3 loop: CASSLTQGRLAFF. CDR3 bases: TGTGCCAGCAGCCTAACACAGGGGAGGTTGGCTTTCTTT.

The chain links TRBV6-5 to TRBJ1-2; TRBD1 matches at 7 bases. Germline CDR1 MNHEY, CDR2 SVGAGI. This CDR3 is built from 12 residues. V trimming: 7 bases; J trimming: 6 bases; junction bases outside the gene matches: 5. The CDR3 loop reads CASTKTGNGYTF. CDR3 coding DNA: TGTGCCAGCACTAAGACAGGGAATGGCTACACCTTC.

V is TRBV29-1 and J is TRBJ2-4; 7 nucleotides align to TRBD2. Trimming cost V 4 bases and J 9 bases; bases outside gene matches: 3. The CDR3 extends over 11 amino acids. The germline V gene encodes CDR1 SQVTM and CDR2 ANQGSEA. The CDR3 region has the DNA TGCAGCGTTGGTCCGGGGGGCATTCAGTACTTC. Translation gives CSVGPGGIQYF.

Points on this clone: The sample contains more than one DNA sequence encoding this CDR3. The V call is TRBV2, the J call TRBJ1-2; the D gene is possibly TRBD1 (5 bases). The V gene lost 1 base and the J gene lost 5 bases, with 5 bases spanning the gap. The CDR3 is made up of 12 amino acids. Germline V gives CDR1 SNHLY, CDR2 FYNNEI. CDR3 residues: CASSEGGYGYTF. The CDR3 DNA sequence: TGTGCCAGCAGTGAAGGGGGGTATGGCTACACCTTC.

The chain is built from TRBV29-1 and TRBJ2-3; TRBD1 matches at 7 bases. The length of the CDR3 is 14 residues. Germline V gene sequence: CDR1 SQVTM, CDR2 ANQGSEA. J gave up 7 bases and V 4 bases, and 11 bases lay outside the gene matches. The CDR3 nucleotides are TGCAGCGTTGGGTATCGAGACAGGGCCTATACGCAGTATTTT. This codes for CSVGYRDRAYTQYF.

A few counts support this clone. DNA of the CDR3: TGTGCCAGCAGCGTAGCTACTTCGGCCCCTGGGGCCAAAAACATTCAGTACTTC. As protein: CASSVATSAPGAKNIQYF. The chain joins TRBV9 to TRBJ2-4; D is uncertain. Per the germline V gene, CDR1 is SGDLS and CDR2 is YYNGEE. Trimming took 0 bases from V and 1 from J, leaving 17 bases between them. The CDR3 totals 18 residues. Full variable domain (missing parts from reference TRBV9 and TRBJ2-4): DSGVTQTPKHLITATGQRVTLRCSPRSGDLSVYWYQQSLDQGLQFLIQYYNGEERAKGNILERFSAQQFPDLHSELNLSSLELGDSALYFCASSVATSAPGAKNIQYFGAGTRLSVL.

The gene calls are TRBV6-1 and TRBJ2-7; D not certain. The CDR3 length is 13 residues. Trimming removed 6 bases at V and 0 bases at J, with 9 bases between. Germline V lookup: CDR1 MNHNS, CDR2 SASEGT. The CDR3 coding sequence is TGTGCCAGCAGCTTCTCAAGCTCCTACGAGCAGTACTTC. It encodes CASSFSSSYEQYF.

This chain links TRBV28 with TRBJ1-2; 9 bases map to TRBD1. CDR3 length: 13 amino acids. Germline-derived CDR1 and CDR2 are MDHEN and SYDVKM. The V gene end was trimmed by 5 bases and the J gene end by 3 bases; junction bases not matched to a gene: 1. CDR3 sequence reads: CASSRDRDYGYTF. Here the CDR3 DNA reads TGTGCCAGCAGTCGGGACAGGGACTATGGCTACACCTTC.

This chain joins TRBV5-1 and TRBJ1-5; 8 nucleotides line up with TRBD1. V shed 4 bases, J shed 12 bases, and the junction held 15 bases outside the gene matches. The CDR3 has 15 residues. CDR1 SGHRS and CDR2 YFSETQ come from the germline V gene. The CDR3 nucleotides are TGCGCCAGCAGCCAGGCCCCGGGACAGGATACCTTCCAGCATTTT. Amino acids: CASSQAPGQDTFQHF. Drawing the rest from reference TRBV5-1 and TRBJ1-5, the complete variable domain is KAGVTQTPRYLIKTRGQQVTLSCSPISGHRSVSWYQQTPGQGLQFLFEYFSETQRNKGNFPGRFSGRQFSNSRSEMNVSTLELGDSALYLCASSQAPGQDTFQHFGDGTRLSIL.

The CDR3 DNA reads as TGTGCCTCATCCGACAGTATGAACACTGAAGCTTTCTTT. Translated: CASSDSMNTEAFF. The V gene is TRBV30, the J gene TRBJ1-1, with a weak D call TRBD1 (5 bases). V gave up 7 bases and J gave up 0 bases, with 12 bases separating them. Per the germline V gene, CDR1 is GTSNPN and CDR2 is SVGIG (reference sequence). The CDR3 contains 13 residues. Using reference TRBV30 and TRBJ1-1 for the parts outside the CDR3, the full variable domain is SQTIHQWPATLVQPVGSPLSLECTVEGTSNPNLYWYRQAAGRGLQLLFYSVGIGQISSEVPQNLSASRPQDRQFILSSKKLLLSDSGFYLCASSDSMNTEAFFGQGTRLTVV.

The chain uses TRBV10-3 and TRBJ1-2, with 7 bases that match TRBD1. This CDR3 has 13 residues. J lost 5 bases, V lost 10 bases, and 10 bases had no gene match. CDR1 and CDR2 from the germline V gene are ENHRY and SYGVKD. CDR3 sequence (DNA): TGTGCCACCCATTCCGGGACAGATTATGGCTACACCTTC. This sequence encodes CATHSGTDYGYTF.

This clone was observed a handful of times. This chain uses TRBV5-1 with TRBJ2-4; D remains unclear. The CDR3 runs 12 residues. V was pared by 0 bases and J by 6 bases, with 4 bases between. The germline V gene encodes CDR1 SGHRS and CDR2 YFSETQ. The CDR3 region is CASSLDRNIQYF. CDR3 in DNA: TGCGCCAGCAGCTTGGACAGAAACATTCAGTACTTC.

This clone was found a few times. Here the CDR3 reads CASSQVAYRDNGYTF. The DNA for the CDR3 is TGTGCCAGCAGCCAAGTTGCTTACAGGGATAATGGCTACACCTTC. The J gene is TRBJ1-2, the V gene TRBV14; D might be TRBD1 (6 bases). The ends were cut back, 1 base at V and 6 bases at J, with 15 bases in the middle. This CDR3 is built from 15 residues. Per the germline V gene, CDR1 is SGHDN and CDR2 is FVKESK.

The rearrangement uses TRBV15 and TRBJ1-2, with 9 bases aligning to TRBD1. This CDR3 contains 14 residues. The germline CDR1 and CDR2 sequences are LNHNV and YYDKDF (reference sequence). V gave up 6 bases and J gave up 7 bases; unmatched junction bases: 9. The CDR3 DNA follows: TGTGCCACCAGTTTGGACAGGGGAGTCACTGGCTACACCTTC. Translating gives CATSLDRGVTGYTF. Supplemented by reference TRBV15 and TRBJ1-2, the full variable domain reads DAMVIQNPRYQVTQFGKPVTLSCSQTLNHNVMYWYQQKSSQAPKLLFHYYDKDFNNEADTPDNFQSRRPNTSFCFLDIRSPGLGDTAMYLCATSLDRGVTGYTFGSGTRLTVV.

CDR3 coding DNA: TGTGCCTGGAGTGTTAGTTTAAGGAGCGGCACAGATACGCAGTATTTT. It codes for CAWSVSLRSGTDTQYF. The J gene is TRBJ2-3, the V gene TRBV30; D is unclear. The germline gives CDR1 GTSNPN, CDR2 SVGIG (reference sequence). Trimming left V 0 bases short and J 1 base short, with 14 bases between. This CDR3 spans 16 amino acids.

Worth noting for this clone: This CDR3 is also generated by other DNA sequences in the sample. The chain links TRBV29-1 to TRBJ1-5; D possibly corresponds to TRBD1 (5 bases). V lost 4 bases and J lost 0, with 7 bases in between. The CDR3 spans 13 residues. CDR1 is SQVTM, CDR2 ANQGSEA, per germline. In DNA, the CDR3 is TGCAGCGTTGCCGGGGCTAGCAATCAGCCCCAGCATTTT. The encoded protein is CSVAGASNQPQHF.

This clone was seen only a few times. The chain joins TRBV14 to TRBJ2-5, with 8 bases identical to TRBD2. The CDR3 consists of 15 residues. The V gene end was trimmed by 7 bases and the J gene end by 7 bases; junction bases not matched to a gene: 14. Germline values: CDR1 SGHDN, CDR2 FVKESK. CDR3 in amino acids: CASIETSGSPGTQYF. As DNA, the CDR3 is TGTGCCAGCATCGAGACCAGCGGGAGTCCGGGGACCCAGTACTTC. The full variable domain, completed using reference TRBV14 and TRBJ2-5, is EAGVTQFPSHSVIEKGQTVTLRCDPISGHDNLYWYRRVMGKEIKFLLHFVKESKQDESGMPNNRFLAERTGGTYSTLKVQPAELEDSGVYFCASIETSGSPGTQYFGPGTRLLVL.

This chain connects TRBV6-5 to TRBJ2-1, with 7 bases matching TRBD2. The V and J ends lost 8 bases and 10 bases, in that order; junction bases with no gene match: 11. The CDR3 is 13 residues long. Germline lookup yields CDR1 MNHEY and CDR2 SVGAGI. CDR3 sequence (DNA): TGTGCCAGCGCCAGAAGCGGGAATCTAGAGCAGTTCTTC. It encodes CASARSGNLEQFF.

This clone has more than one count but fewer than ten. CDR3 residues: CAWSVLTSGRWNTGELFF. For the CDR3, the DNA is TGTGCCTGGAGTGTACTGACTAGCGGGAGGTGGAACACCGGGGAGCTGTTTTTT. This chain joins TRBV30 and TRBJ2-2, with 13 bases fitting TRBD2. J lost 1 base, V lost 0 bases, and 5 bases had no gene match. Per the germline V gene, CDR1 is GTSNPN and CDR2 is SVGIG (reference sequence). CDR3 size: 18 residues.